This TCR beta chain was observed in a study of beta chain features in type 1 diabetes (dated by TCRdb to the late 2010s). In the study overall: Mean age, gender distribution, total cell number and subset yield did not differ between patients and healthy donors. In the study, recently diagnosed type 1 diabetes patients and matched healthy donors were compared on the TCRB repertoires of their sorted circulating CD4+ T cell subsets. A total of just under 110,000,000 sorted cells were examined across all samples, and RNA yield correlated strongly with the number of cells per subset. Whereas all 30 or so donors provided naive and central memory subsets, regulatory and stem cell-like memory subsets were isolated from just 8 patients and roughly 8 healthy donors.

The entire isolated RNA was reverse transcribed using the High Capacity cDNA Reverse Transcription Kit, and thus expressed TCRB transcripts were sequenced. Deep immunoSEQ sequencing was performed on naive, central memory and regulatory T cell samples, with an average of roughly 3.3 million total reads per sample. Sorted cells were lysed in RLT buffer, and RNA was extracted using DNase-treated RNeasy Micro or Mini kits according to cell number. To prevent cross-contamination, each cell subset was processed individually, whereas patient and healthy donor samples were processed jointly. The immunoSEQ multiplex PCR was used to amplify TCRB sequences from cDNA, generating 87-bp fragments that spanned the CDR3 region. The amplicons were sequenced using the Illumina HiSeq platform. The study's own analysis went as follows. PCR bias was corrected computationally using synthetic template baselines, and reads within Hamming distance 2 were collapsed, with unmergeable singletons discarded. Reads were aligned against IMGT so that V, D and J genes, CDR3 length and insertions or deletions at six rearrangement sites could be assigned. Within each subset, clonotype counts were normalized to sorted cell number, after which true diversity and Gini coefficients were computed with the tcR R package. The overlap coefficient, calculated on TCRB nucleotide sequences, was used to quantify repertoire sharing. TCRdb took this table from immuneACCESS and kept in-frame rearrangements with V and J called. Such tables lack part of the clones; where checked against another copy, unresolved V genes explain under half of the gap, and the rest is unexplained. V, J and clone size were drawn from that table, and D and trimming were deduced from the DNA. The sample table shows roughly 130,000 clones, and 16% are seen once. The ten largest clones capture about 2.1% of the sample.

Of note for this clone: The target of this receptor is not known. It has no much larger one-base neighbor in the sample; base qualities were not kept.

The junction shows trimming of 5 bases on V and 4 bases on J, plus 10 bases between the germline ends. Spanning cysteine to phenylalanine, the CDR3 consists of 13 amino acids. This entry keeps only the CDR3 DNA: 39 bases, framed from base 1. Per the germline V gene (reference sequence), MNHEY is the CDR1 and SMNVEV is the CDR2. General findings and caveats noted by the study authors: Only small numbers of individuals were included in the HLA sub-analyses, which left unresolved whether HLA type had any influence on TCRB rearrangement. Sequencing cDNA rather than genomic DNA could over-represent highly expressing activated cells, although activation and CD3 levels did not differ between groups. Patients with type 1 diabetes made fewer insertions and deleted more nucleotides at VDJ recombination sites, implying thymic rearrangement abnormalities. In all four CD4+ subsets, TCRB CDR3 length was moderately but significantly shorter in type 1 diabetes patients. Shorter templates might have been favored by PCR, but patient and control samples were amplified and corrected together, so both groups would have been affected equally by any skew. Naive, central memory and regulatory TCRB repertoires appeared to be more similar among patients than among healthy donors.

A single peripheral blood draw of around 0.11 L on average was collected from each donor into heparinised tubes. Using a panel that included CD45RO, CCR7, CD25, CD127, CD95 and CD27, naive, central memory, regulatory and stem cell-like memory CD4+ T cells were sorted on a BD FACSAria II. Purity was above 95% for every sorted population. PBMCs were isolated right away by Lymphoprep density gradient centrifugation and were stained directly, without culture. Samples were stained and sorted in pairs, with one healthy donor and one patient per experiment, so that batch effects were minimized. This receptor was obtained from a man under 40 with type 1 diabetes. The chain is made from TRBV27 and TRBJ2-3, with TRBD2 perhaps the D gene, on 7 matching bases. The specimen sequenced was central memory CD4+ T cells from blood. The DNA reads TGTGCCAGCAGTGGCGGGGGCCCAGATACGCAGTATTTT. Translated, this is CASSGGGPDTQYF.